Sequencing of this T cell receptor (beta chain) was carried out in a study of T cell repertoires in cytomegalovirus infection. Overall study: CMV infection plus the matching HLA type was flagged by public TCR beta signatures.

This clonotype has ten or more counts. The target antigen is unknown. The V end lost 1 base, the J end lost 1 base, and 8 bases lay between the germline ends. CDR1 is MNHEY and CDR2 is SMNVEV in the germline V gene (reference sequence). The CDR3 contains 15 residues. One entry per CDR3 protein results from TCRdb running MiXCR on the reads. Here the sample spans approximately 910,000 distinct CDR3 sequences, 25% to 40% being singletons. Sequencing used cultured CD8+ T cells from PBMCs, obtained from culture after CMV antigen stimulation. This clonotype was obtained from a human donor in good health (CMV status not recorded). Some clones in this sample may be carry-over from other donors' samples. The chain links TRBV27 to TRBJ2-1; D gene uncertain. The CDR3 is CASSLYWGSYNEQFF. In DNA, the CDR3 is TGTGCCAGCAGTTTATACTGGGGTTCCTACAATGAGCAGTTCTTC.